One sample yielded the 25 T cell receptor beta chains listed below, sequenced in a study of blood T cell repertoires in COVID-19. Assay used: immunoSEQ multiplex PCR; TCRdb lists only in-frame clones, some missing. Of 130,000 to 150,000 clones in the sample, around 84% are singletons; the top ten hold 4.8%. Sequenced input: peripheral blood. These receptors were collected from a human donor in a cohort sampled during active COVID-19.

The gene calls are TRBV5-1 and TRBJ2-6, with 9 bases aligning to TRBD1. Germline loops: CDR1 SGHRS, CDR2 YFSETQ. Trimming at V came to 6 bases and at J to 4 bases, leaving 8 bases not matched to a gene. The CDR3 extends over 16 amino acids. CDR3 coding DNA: TGCGCCAGCACCCAGACAGGGGGAGTGGGGGCCAACGTCCTGACTTTC. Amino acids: CASTQTGGVGANVLTF.

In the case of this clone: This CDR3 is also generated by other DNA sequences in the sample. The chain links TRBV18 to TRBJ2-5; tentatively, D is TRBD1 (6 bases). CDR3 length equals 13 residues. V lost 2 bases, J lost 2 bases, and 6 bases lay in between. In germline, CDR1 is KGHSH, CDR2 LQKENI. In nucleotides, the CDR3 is TGTGCCAGCTCACCAGGACAGCAAGAGACCCAGTACTTC. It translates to CASSPGQQETQYF.

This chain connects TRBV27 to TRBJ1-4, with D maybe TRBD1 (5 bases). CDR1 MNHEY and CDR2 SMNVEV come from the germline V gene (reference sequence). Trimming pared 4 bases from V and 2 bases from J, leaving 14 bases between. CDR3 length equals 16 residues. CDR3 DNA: TGTGCCAGCAGTTCGGGGGGTGTTATTACTAATGAAAAACTGTTTTTT. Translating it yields CASSSGGVITNEKLFF.

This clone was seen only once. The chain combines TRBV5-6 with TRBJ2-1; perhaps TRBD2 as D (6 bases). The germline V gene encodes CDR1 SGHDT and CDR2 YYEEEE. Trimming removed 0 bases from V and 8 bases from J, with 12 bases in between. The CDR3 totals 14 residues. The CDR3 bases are TGTGCCAGCAGCTTGGTACTAGCAAGCCATGAGCAGTTCTTC. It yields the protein CASSLVLASHEQFF.

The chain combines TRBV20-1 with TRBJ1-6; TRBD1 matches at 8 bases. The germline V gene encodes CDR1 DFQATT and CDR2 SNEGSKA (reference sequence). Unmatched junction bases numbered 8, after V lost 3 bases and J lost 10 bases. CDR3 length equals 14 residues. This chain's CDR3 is CSASRTGQGSPLHF. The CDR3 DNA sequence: TGCAGTGCTAGTAGGACAGGGCAGGGATCACCCCTCCACTTT.

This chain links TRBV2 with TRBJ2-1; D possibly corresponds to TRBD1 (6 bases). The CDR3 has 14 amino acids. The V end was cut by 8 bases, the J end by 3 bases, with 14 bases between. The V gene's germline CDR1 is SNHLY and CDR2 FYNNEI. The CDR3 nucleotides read TGTGCCAGCTGCCGGGACAAGCTCTACAATGAGCAGTTCTTC. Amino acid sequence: CASCRDKLYNEQFF.

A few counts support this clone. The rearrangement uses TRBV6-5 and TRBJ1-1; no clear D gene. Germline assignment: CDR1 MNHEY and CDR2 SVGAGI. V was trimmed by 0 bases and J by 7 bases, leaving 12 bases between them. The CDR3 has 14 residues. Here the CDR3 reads CASSYSWGGNEAFF. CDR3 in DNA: TGTGCCAGCAGTTACTCATGGGGAGGTAATGAAGCTTTCTTT.

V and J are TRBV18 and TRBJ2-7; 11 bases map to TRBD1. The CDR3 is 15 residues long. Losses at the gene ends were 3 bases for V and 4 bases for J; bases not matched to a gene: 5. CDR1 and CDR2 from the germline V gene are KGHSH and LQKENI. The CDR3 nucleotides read TGTGCCAGCTCACCGAGGACAGGGGGCGTGTACGAGCAGTACTTC. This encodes CASSPRTGGVYEQYF.

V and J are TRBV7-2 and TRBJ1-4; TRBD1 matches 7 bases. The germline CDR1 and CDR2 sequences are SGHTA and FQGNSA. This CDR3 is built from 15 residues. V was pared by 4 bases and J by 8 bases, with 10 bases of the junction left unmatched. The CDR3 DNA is TGTGCCAGCAGCTCGACGACAGGGCTGCCAGAAAAACTGTTTTTT. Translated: CASSSTTGLPEKLFF.

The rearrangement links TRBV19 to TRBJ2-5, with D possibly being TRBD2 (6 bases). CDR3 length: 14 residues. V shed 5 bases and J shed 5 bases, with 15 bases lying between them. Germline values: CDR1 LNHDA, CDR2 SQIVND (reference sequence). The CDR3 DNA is TGTGCCAGTAGTCCCTGGGGGGTAGAGGAGACCCAGTACTTC. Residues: CASSPWGVEETQYF.

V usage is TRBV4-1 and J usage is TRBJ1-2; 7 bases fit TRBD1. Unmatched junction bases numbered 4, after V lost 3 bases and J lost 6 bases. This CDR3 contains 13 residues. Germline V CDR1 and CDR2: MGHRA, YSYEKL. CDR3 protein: CASSHGTVDGYTF. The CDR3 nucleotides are TGCGCCAGCAGCCACGGGACAGTGGATGGCTACACCTTC.

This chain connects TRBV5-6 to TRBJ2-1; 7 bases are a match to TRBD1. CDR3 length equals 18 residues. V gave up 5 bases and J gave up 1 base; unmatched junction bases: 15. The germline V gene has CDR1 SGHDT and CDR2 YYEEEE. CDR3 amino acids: CASSPPPGQARSYNEQFF. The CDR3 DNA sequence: TGTGCCAGCAGTCCACCACCAGGACAGGCTCGGTCCTACAATGAGCAGTTCTTC. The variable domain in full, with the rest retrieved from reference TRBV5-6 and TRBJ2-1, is DAGVTQSPTHLIKTRGQQVTLRCSPKSGHDTVSWYQQALGQGPQFIFQYYEEEERQRGNFPDRFSGHQFPNYSSELNVNALLLGDSALYLCASSPPPGQARSYNEQFFGPGTRLTVL.

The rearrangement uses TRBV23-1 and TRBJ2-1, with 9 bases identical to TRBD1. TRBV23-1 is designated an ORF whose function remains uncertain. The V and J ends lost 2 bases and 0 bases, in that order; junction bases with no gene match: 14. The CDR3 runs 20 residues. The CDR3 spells CASSQKEGQGTASSYNEQFF. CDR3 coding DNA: TGCGCCAGCAGTCAAAAAGAGGGACAGGGTACGGCTAGCTCCTACAATGAGCAGTTCTTC.

CDR3 nucleotide sequence: TGTGCCAGCAGAGAGAGAGCGTCAGATACGCAGTATTTT. Its translation is CASRERASDTQYF. The rearrangement links TRBV6-6 to TRBJ2-3; D remains unclear. The CDR3 consists of 13 residues. Trimming left V 6 bases short and J 4 bases short, with 11 bases between. Germline CDR1 is MNHNY and CDR2 is SVGAGI (reference sequence).

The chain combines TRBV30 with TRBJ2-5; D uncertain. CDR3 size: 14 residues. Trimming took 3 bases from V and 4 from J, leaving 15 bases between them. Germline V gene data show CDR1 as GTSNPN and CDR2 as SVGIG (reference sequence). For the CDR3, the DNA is TGTGCCTGGAGCCCCCGATTAGCCCCAGAGACCCAGTACTTC. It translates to CAWSPRLAPETQYF.

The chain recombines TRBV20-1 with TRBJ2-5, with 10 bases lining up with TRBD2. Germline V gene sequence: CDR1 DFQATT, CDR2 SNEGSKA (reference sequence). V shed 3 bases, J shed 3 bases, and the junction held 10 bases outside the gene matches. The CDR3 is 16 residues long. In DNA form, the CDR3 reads TGCAGTGCTAGTTTGCCCTTGCTAGCGGGGGAAGAGACCCAGTACTTC. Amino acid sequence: CSASLPLLAGEETQYF.

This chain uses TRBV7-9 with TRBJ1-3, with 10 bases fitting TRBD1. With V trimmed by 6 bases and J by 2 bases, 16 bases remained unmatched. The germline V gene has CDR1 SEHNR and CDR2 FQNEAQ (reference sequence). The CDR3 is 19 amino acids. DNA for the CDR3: TGTGCCAGCAGAACCGGGACAGGGGACGTGGCTATGGCTGGAAACACCATATATTTT. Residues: CASRTGTGDVAMAGNTIYF.

The CDR3: CAISVSGTGTFYGYTF. In DNA, the CDR3 is TGTGCCATCAGTGTTTCCGGGACAGGGACTTTCTATGGCTACACCTTC. The rearrangement links TRBV10-3 to TRBJ1-2, with TRBD1 matching 9 bases. Germline V gives CDR1 ENHRY, CDR2 SYGVKD. V dropped 4 bases and J dropped 4; count of bases not matched to a gene: 10. This CDR3 contains 16 residues.

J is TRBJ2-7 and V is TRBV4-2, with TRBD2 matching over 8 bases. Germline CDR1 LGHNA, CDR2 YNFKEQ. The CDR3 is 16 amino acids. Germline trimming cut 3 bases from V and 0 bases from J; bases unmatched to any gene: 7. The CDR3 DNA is TGTGCCAGCAGCCAGGCCCAGCGGGGGAGCTCCTACGAGCAGTACTTC. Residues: CASSQAQRGSSYEQYF.

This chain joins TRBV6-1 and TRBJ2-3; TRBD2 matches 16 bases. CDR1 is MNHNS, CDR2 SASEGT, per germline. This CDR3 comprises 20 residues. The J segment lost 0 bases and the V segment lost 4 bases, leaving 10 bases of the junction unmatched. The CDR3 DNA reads TGTGCCAGCAGTGTAGTACCGGGACTAGCGGGAGGGCCTAGCACAGATACGCAGTATTTT. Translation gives CASSVVPGLAGGPSTDTQYF.

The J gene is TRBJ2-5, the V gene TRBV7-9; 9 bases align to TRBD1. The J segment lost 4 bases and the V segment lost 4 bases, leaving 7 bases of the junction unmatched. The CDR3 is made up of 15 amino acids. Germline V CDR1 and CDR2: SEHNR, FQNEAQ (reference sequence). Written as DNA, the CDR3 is TGTGCCAGCAGCTCCCAAGACAGGGGGGGAGAGACCCAGTACTTC. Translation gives CASSSQDRGGETQYF.

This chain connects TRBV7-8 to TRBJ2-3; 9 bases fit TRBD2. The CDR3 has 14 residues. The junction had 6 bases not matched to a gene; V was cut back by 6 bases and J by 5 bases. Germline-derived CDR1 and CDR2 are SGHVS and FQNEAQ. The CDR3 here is CASSPSGIGDTQYF. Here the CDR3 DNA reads TGTGCCAGCAGTCCTAGCGGGATTGGAGATACGCAGTATTTT.

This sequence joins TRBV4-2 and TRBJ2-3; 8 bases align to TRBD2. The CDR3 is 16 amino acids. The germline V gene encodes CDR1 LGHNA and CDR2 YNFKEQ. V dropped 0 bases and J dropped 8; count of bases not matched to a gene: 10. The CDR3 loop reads CASSQEVAGGVGTQYF. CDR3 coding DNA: TGTGCCAGCAGCCAAGAGGTGGCGGGAGGCGTTGGTACGCAGTATTTT.

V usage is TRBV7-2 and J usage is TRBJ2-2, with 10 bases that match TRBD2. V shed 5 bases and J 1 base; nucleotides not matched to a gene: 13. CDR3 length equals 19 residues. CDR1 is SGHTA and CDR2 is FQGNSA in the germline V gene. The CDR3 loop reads CASSLRGLAGVGNTGELFF. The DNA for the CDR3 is TGTGCCAGCAGCCTAAGGGGCCTAGCGGGAGTAGGGAACACCGGGGAGCTGTTTTTT.

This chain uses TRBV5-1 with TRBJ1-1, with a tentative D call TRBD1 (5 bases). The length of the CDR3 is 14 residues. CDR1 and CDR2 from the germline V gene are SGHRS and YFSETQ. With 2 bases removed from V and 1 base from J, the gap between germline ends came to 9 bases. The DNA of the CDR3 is TGCGCCAGCAGCTTTGACAGACGGAACACTGAAGCTTTCTTT. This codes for CASSFDRRNTEAFF.